These 4 T cell receptor beta chains originate from one sample sequenced in a study of shared clonotypes between healthy human individuals. Clones were sequenced by immunoSEQ multiplex PCR, and TCRdb holds only the in-frame ones, with some missing. The table lists around 2,000,000 clones, 85% to 95% of them singletons. Terminally differentiated effector memory CD45RA+ cells were left out of the naive CD8 fraction, which was CD45RO-negative and positively selected for CCR7. The sample taken for sequencing was naive CD8+ T cells from PBMCs. These receptors all come from a man between 18 and 29 years old in good health. Some clones in this sample may be carry-over from other donors' samples.

The chain combines TRBV11-2 with TRBJ2-7; 8 bases align to TRBD1. This CDR3 is built from 15 residues. Germline-derived CDR1 and CDR2 are SGHAT and FQNNGV. V dropped 5 bases and J dropped 5; count of bases not matched to a gene: 11. CDR3 amino acids: CASSLTGGRSNEQYF. CDR3 nucleotide sequence: TGTGCCAGCAGCCTCACAGGGGGAAGGAGTAACGAGCAGTACTTC.

The rearrangement links TRBV13 to TRBJ2-1, with a possible D match to TRBD1 (6 bases). Germline assignment: CDR1 PRHDT and CDR2 FYEKMQ (reference sequence). The CDR3 covers 15 residues. The germline V and J ends were trimmed by 4 bases and 8 bases, with 18 bases remaining between them. CDR3 protein: CASSSPDAGDDEQFF. CDR3 coding DNA: TGTGCCAGCAGCTCCCCTGATGCAGGGGATGATGAGCAGTTCTTC.

The rearrangement uses TRBV10-2 and TRBJ2-7; 10 bases fit TRBD2. CDR1 and CDR2 (germline): WSHSY, SAAADI. There are 15 residues in the CDR3. V lost 3 bases to trimming and J lost 4 bases; unmatched junction nucleotides: 6. For the CDR3, the DNA is TGCGCCAGCAGTGAAGGACTAGCGGTGATATACGAGCAGTACTTC. Protein: CASSEGLAVIYEQYF.

Note on this clone: The same CDR3 also results from other DNA sequences found in this sample. The CDR3 DNA reads TGTGCCAGCAGTTTATCAGTCGGCTACGAGCAGTACTTC. This codes for CASSLSVGYEQYF. This chain links TRBV27 with TRBJ2-7; no definite D call. The CDR3 has 13 residues. Per the germline V gene, CDR1 is MNHEY and CDR2 is SMNVEV (reference sequence). With 0 bases removed from V and 3 bases from J, the gap between germline ends came to 6 bases.